This note documents a single T cell receptor (beta chain) sequence. The CDR3 is 14 residues long. The germline gives CDR1 MNHNS, CDR2 SASEGT. Deletions cut 2 bases from V and 0 bases from J, with 5 bases between. The data are from a study of cytomegalovirus exposure and HLA in healthy donors. The PCR used 60 Vbeta and 13 Jbeta primers. The method was immunoSEQ multiplex PCR; TCRdb's version includes in-frame clones alone and lacks a portion of them. The sample yields about 69,000 clones, just over 65% seen once. The chain recombines TRBV6-1 with TRBJ1-5; D remains ambiguous. The clonotype was recovered from a woman aged 25 to 39 in good health and CMV-seronegative. The specimen was PBMCs. The CDR3 here is CASSEKYSNQPQHF. The CDR3 nucleotides are TGTGCCAGCAGTGAAAAATATAGCAATCAGCCCCAGCATTTT.